The clone carrying this TCR beta chain showed up just a few times. The CDR3 is 13 amino acids. CDR1 is SGHAT and CDR2 is FQNNGV in the germline V gene. Trimming cost V 1 base and J 3 bases, with 6 bases left between them. Clones were sequenced by immunoSEQ multiplex PCR, and TCRdb holds only the in-frame ones, with some missing. The sample shows hundreds of thousands of clones, roughly 85% of them seen only once. In Cohort 3, a recovered donor had either two negative PCRs, clearance, or symptom resolution. The sample belongs to a study of blood T cell repertoires in COVID-19. Sequencing was carried out using PBMCs or T cells enriched from blood (not recorded which). J is TRBJ1-2 and V is TRBV11-2; D perhaps matches TRBD1 (5 bases). The TCR originated in a woman aged 40 to 50 who had recovered from COVID-19. Written as DNA, the CDR3 is TGTGCCAGCAGCTTAGGGGGGGACTATGGCTACACCTTC. It translates to CASSLGGDYGYTF.